One and the same sample provided the 24 T cell receptor beta chains below, sequenced in a study of T cells after yellow fever vaccination. TCRdb re-called the 5' RACE reads through MiXCR, storing one row per CDR3 protein. The data show hundreds of thousands of distinct CDR3 sequences, with roughly an eighth seen just once and about 16% held by the top ten. The source material was PBMCs, sampled on the day of the yellow fever booster vaccination. These receptor sequences come from a man aged 25-45 years who received the YFV17D yellow fever vaccine.

The rearrangement uses TRBV20-1 and TRBJ2-1, with D possibly matching TRBD2 (6 bases). Looked up from germline, CDR1 is DFQATT and CDR2 is SNEGSKA (reference sequence). This CDR3 region has 14 residues. The V end was cut by 5 bases, the J end by 6 bases, with 17 bases between. The CDR3 sequence is CSAAQSASVNEQFF. CDR3 DNA sequence: TGCAGTGCTGCCCAAAGCGCTAGCGTCAATGAGCAGTTCTTC.

The chain uses TRBV6-6 and TRBJ2-7; 7 bases line up with TRBD1. The germline V gene encodes CDR1 MNHNY and CDR2 SVGAGI (reference sequence). The CDR3 sequence is 13 residues long. Trimming at V came to 6 bases and at J to 2 bases, leaving 4 bases not matched to a gene. CDR3 region: CASSHDRAYEQYF. The CDR3 region has the DNA TGTGCCAGCAGCCACGACAGGGCCTACGAGCAGTACTTC.

This clonotype was counted between two and nine times. The V and J genes are TRBV12-3 or TRBV12-4 and TRBJ1-6; no reliable D call. The CDR3 has 13 residues. V shed 0 bases and J shed 6 bases, with 3 bases lying between them. The CDR3 protein is CASSLATNSPLHF. The CDR3 coding sequence is TGTGCCAGCAGTTTAGCGACTAATTCACCCCTCCACTTT.

This clonotype was seen at least ten times. The chain employs TRBV6-5 and TRBJ2-7, with D unresolved. V was trimmed by 4 bases and J by 0 bases, leaving 10 bases between them. This CDR3 comprises 14 residues. Germline V gives CDR1 MNHEY, CDR2 SVGAGI. CDR3 amino acids: CASSSGRSSYEQYF. Written as DNA, the CDR3 is TGTGCCAGCAGTTCGGGCAGGAGCTCCTACGAGCAGTACTTC.

This sequence joins TRBV7-9 and TRBJ2-7, with TRBD2 identical over 14 bases. In germline, CDR1 is SEHNR, CDR2 FQNEAQ (reference sequence). This CDR3 comprises 14 residues. The V segment lost 3 bases and the J segment 10 bases; nucleotides outside the gene matches: 5. The CDR3 loop is CASSFPGLAGDQYF. CDR3 nucleotides: TGTGCCAGCAGCTTCCCGGGACTAGCGGGAGACCAGTACTTC.

This clonotype showed up just a few times. This rearrangement joins TRBV6-1 to TRBJ2-5; no clear D gene. There are 14 residues in the CDR3. Trimming took 5 bases from V and 5 from J, leaving 15 bases between them. CDR1 is MNHNS and CDR2 is SASEGT in the germline V gene. CDR3 sequence reads: CASSPFHSVETQYF. CDR3 bases: TGTGCCAGCAGTCCTTTTCACAGCGTGGAGACCCAGTACTTC.

The rearrangement links TRBV30 to TRBJ2-7; possible D gene TRBD1, 6 bases. V lost 4 bases and J 0 bases, leaving 16 bases between the germline ends. The CDR3 runs 15 residues. Germline V gives CDR1 GTSNPN, CDR2 SVGIG (reference sequence). The CDR3 bases are TGTGCCTGGAAACTGAAACAGGGCAACTCCTACGAGCAGTACTTC. It yields the protein CAWKLKQGNSYEQYF. Variable domain in full (rest from reference TRBV30 and TRBJ2-7): SQTIHQWPATLVQPVGSPLSLECTVEGTSNPNLYWYRQAAGRGLQLLFYSVGIGQISSEVPQNLSASRPQDRQFILSSKKLLLSDSGFYLCAWKLKQGNSYEQYFGPGTRLTVT.

The chain carries TRBV7-2 and TRBJ2-1, with TRBD2 matching 7 bases. Germline trimming cut 2 bases from V and 5 bases from J; bases unmatched to any gene: 9. The CDR3 length is 16 residues. Germline CDR1 SGHTA, CDR2 FQGNSA. In nucleotides, the CDR3 is TGTGCCAGCAGCTTACGTTGGGACTATCTGAACAATGAGCAGTTCTTC. Amino acid sequence: CASSLRWDYLNNEQFF. The full variable domain, rest sourced from reference TRBV7-2 and TRBJ2-1, is GAGVSQSPSNKVTEKGKDVELRCDPISGHTALYWYRQSLGQGLEFLIYFQGNSAPDKSGLPSDRFSAERTGGSVSTLTIQRTQQEDSAVYLCASSLRWDYLNNEQFFGPGTRLTVL.

The V and J genes are TRBV11-1 and TRBJ2-3; 11 bases align to TRBD2. Per germline, CDR1 SGHAT and CDR2 FQDESV (reference sequence). V was pared by 4 bases and J by 2 bases, with 20 bases of the junction left unmatched. This CDR3 contains 21 residues. This CDR3 reads CASSSNPRGTSGDAYTDTQYF. The CDR3 DNA follows: TGTGCCAGCAGCTCAAACCCCAGGGGGACTAGCGGAGACGCTTACACAGATACGCAGTATTTT.

This clonotype appeared a few times. V and J are TRBV6-5 and TRBJ2-7; the D is unclear. The CDR3 consists of 12 residues. Trimming stripped 6 bases from V and 3 bases from J, with 9 bases between. The germline gives CDR1 MNHEY, CDR2 SVGAGI. The CDR3 here is CASRDGRYEQYF. For the CDR3, the DNA is TGTGCCAGCAGAGACGGCCGCTACGAGCAGTACTTC.

In this sample, this clonotype turned up a few times. This CDR3 is CASSLGGAGSYEQYF. The CDR3 DNA reads TGTGCCAGCAGCTTAGGGGGGGCGGGGTCCTACGAGCAGTACTTC. The V call is TRBV7-2, the J call TRBJ2-7; D tentatively reads TRBD1 or TRBD2 (6 bases each). Trimming took off 1 base at V and 1 base at J, with 11 bases between the two ends. The germline gives CDR1 SGHTA, CDR2 FQGNSA. The CDR3 has 15 amino acids. Complete variable domain (other parts from reference TRBV7-2 and TRBJ2-7): GAGVSQSPSNKVTEKGKDVELRCDPISGHTALYWYRQSLGQGLEFLIYFQGNSAPDKSGLPSDRFSAERTGGSVSTLTIQRTQQEDSAVYLCASSLGGAGSYEQYFGPGTRLTVT.

V gene TRBV5-4 combines with J gene TRBJ2-1; D unresolved. The CDR3 contains 15 residues. Per the germline V gene, CDR1 is SGHNT and CDR2 is YYREEE (reference sequence). Trimming took off 0 bases at V and 1 base at J, with 8 bases between the two ends. The DNA for the CDR3 is TGTGCCAGCAGCTTGGGCCTGGTTTCCTACAATGAGCAGTTCTTC. It yields the protein CASSLGLVSYNEQFF.

The J gene is TRBJ2-7, the V gene TRBV20-1; D gene ambiguous. Germline values: CDR1 DFQATT, CDR2 SNEGSKA (reference sequence). V dropped 6 bases and J dropped 3 bases, with 6 bases sitting between them. This CDR3 contains 10 residues. The CDR3 sequence: CSAGNYEQYF. CDR3 nucleotide sequence: TGCAGTGCGGGGAACTACGAGCAGTACTTC.

This clonotype has only a few counts. The chain couples TRBV6-5 to TRBJ2-7; D is ambiguous. Trimming left V 0 bases short and J 6 bases short, with 15 bases between. The V gene's germline CDR1 is MNHEY and CDR2 SVGAGI. CDR3 length: 15 residues. In DNA, the CDR3 is TGTGCCAGCAGTTACTCGAAAGTCAGAATAAGCGAGCAGTACTTC. It codes for CASSYSKVRISEQYF.

This clonotype was detected a few times. The chain links TRBV5-5 to TRBJ2-5; unclear D gene. The germline V gene encodes CDR1 SGHKS and CDR2 YYEKEE (reference sequence). Deletions cut 3 bases from V and 0 bases from J, with 6 bases between. The CDR3 is 13 amino acids. CDR3 nucleotides: TGTGCCAGCAGCTCGCCGGACCAAGAGACCCAGTACTTC. This codes for CASSSPDQETQYF.

This chain links TRBV29-1 with TRBJ2-2; 8 bases fit TRBD1. Per germline, CDR1 SQVTM and CDR2 ANQGSEA. The CDR3 consists of 13 residues. J was trimmed by 7 bases and V by 8 bases; bases with no gene match: 9. DNA for the CDR3: TGCAGCCCCGGACAGGGCGGGATCGGGGAGCTGTTTTTT. It specifies CSPGQGGIGELFF.

This clonotype was observed a few times. V and J are TRBV14 and TRBJ2-3; D tentatively fits TRBD1 or TRBD2 (5 bases each). CDR3 length: 15 residues. V was trimmed by 5 bases and J by 1 base, leaving 13 bases between them. CDR1 is SGHDN, CDR2 FVKESK, per germline. For the CDR3, the DNA is TGTGCCAGCAGCTTTGGGGGTTTTCGCACAGATACGCAGTATTTT. Protein product: CASSFGGFRTDTQYF.

The rearrangement links TRBV12-3 or TRBV12-4 to TRBJ2-3; TRBD2 matches at 8 bases. The J segment lost 2 bases and the V segment lost 3 bases, leaving 7 bases of the junction unmatched. The CDR3 runs 16 residues. The CDR3 bases are TGTGCCAGCAGTTTTAGGGTAGCGGGATTCACAGATACGCAGTATTTT. Amino acids: CASSFRVAGFTDTQYF.

This clonotype was picked up a small number of times. This chain joins TRBV7-2 and TRBJ2-7; D remains unclear. V lost 5 bases and J lost 4, with 12 bases in between. This CDR3 has 13 residues. Germline CDR1 and CDR2: SGHTA and FQGNSA. The CDR3 sequence: CASSPGQEYEQYF. In nucleotides, the CDR3 is TGTGCCAGCAGCCCCGGCCAGGAGTACGAGCAGTACTTC.

In this sample, this clonotype turned up a few times. CDR3 loop: CSARDFGKEPLGDTQYF. The CDR3 coding sequence is TGCAGTGCTAGAGATTTCGGGAAGGAGCCACTTGGAGATACGCAGTATTTT. V gene TRBV20-1 combines with J gene TRBJ2-3, with a weak D call TRBD2 (5 bases). The germline V and J ends were trimmed by 0 bases and 5 bases, with 21 bases remaining between them. CDR3 length: 17 amino acids. Per the germline V gene, CDR1 is DFQATT and CDR2 is SNEGSKA (reference sequence).

The table lists this clonotype with a few counts. This chain joins TRBV5-8 and TRBJ2-3; D gene unclear. This CDR3 comprises 13 residues. Per the germline V gene, CDR1 is SGHTS and CDR2 is YDEGEE. V gave up 5 bases and J gave up 1 base, with 8 bases separating them. The CDR3 DNA follows: TGTGCCAGCAGGGTGTCGGGCACAGATACGCAGTATTTT. It encodes CASRVSGTDTQYF. Using reference TRBV5-8 and TRBJ2-3 for the parts outside the CDR3, the full variable domain is EAGVTQSPTHLIKTRGQQATLRCSPISGHTSVYWYQQALGLGLQFLLWYDEGEERNRGNFPPRFSGRQFPNYSSELNVNALELEDSALYLCASRVSGTDTQYFGPGTRLTVL.

This clonotype was seen a handful of times. The chain joins TRBV11-2 to TRBJ2-6, with 7 bases identical to TRBD1. The CDR3 has 18 residues. J gave up 0 bases and V 4 bases, and 9 bases lay outside the gene matches. CDR1 is SGHAT, CDR2 FQNNGV, per germline. For the CDR3, the DNA is TGTGCCAGCAGCTATCGGACAGGCGCAACCTCTGGGGCCAACGTCCTGACTTTC. This translates into CASSYRTGATSGANVLTF.

This clonotype was seen more than once but under ten times. The gene calls are TRBV28 and TRBJ1-1, with 7 bases identical to TRBD1. The trim removed 5 bases at V and 0 bases at J, leaving 9 bases unmatched. Per germline, CDR1 MDHEN and CDR2 SYDVKM. The CDR3 extends over 16 amino acids. The CDR3 loop reads CASSIRQGLMNTEAFF. The DNA for the CDR3 is TGTGCCAGCAGTATAAGACAGGGATTAATGAACACTGAAGCTTTCTTT.

At least ten counts were recorded for this clonotype. The chain has TRBV19 and TRBJ2-1; the D is unclear. Between the trimmed V and J ends, which lost 4 bases and 7 bases, there was a span of 8 bases. CDR1 and CDR2 (germline): LNHDA, SQIVND (reference sequence). The length of the CDR3 is 12 residues. CDR3 in DNA: TGTGCCAGTAGTAAAGTAGCAAATGAGCAGTTCTTC. Translating it yields CASSKVANEQFF.